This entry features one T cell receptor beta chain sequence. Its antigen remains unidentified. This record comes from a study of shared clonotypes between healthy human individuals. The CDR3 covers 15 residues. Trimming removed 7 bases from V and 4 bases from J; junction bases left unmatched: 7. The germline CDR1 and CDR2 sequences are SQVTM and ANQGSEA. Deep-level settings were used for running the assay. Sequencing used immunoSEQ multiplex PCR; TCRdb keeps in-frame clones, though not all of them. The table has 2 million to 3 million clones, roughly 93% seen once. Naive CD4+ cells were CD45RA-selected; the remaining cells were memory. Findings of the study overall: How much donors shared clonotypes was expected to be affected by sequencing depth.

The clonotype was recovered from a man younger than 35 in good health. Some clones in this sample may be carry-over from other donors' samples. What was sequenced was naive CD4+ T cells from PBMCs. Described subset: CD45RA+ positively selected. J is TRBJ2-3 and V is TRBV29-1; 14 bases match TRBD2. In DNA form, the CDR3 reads TGCAGCGCTTCAGGACTAGCGGGAGGATCAGATACGCAGTATTTT. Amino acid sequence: CSASGLAGGSDTQYF.